This is a list of T cell receptor beta chains from one sample in a study of human T cells and chemical hapten exposure. TCRdb re-called the RACE reads through MiXCR, storing one row per CDR3 protein. This table has around 80,000 distinct CDR3 sequences, roughly 8.7% appearing once. The sequenced sample consisted of whole blood. Source of these receptors: a male donor in good health. Some clones in this sample may be carry-over from other donors' samples. The CDR3 runs from the conserved cysteine through the conserved F or W. The D gene is left open where the match is weak. Clone size is shown for a subset of rows, as once, few, many or a class of expanded clone.

clone_size d_call j_call v_call cdr3_aa cdr3_nt
few NA TRBJ2-1 TRBV29-1 CSVAQTYNEQFF TGCAGCGTGGCACAAACCTACAATGAGCAGTTCTTC
many TRBD1 TRBJ2-3 TRBV27 CASSLTWDREADTQYF TGTGCCAGCAGTTTAACCTGGGACAGGGAGGCAGATACGCAGTATTTT
many NA TRBJ1-1 TRBV29-1 CSVEDRGTRTEAFF TGCAGCGTTGAAGATCGGGGCACACGCACTGAAGCTTTCTTT
NA NA TRBJ2-5 TRBV12-3/TRBV12-4 CASTDGTDHLETQYF TGTGCCAGCACAGACGGGACCGATCACCTCGAGACCCAGTACTTC
many TRBD1 TRBJ1-4 TRBV5-1 CASSLGTGGREKLFF TGCGCCAGCAGCTTAGGGACAGGGGGCCGAGAAAAACTGTTTTTT
few TRBD1 TRBJ1-2 TRBV7-4 CASSSPDRQAYGYTF TGTGCCAGCAGCTCGCCGGACAGGCAAGCCTATGGCTACACCTTC
few NA TRBJ1-5 TRBV13 CASSLRGGDQPQHF TGTGCCAGCAGCTTGCGGGGGGGGGATCAGCCCCAGCATTTT
NA NA TRBJ1-1 TRBV5-4 CASSSVLGEGNTEAFF TGTGCCAGCAGCTCCGTACTTGGGGAAGGAAACACTGAAGCTTTCTTT
NA TRBD1 TRBJ2-7 TRBV5-1 CASSPGGHEQYF TGCGCCAGCAGCCCAGGGGGCCACGAGCAGTACTTC
NA TRBD1 TRBJ1-1 TRBV5-1 CASSSRGEVNTEAFF TGCGCCAGCAGCTCCAGGGGGGAGGTGAACACTGAAGCTTTCTTT
NA NA TRBJ2-3 TRBV7-6 CASSLVVGPPRTDTQYF TGTGCCAGCAGCTTAGTGGTCGGGCCCCCTCGCACAGATACGCAGTATTTT
many NA TRBJ2-3 TRBV3-1 CASSLSDTQYF TGTGCCAGCAGCCTCAGTGATACGCAGTATTTT
NA TRBD2 TRBJ2-7 TRBV29-1 CSVEGRLAGETYEQYF TGCAGCGTTGAAGGTCGACTAGCGGGAGAGACCTACGAGCAGTACTTC
NA NA TRBJ2-3 TRBV7-6 CASSLNPQADTQYF TGTGCCAGCAGCTTAAACCCGCAGGCGGATACGCAGTATTTT
few TRBD1 TRBJ1-4 TRBV7-3 CASSSRQGNEKLFF TGTGCCAGCAGCTCTCGACAGGGGAATGAAAAACTGTTTTTT
NA NA TRBJ2-1 TRBV7-9 CASSFYKGAYNEQFF TGTGCCAGCAGCTTCTATAAGGGGGCCTACAATGAGCAGTTCTTC
few TRBD1 TRBJ1-1 TRBV20-1 CSARAGGDTEAFF TGCAGTGCTAGGGCAGGGGGGGACACTGAAGCTTTCTTT
many NA TRBJ2-7 TRBV14 CASSQGGGDWRGPYEQYF TGTGCCAGCAGCCAAGGAGGTGGGGACTGGCGGGGGCCCTACGAGCAGTACTTC
few NA TRBJ2-1 TRBV13 CASSLRLSGGRRNNEQFF TGTGCCAGCAGCCTCCGACTGTCCGGGGGGCGGAGGAATAATGAGCAGTTCTTC
many NA TRBJ1-1 TRBV29-1 CSVDRGNTEAFF TGCAGCGTTGACAGGGGGAACACTGAAGCTTTCTTT
NA NA TRBJ2-3 TRBV19 CASRGFGGIMDF TGTGCCAGTAGGGGATTTGGAGGGATAATGGATTTT
NA NA TRBJ2-1 TRBV7-2 CASSNQVGTQFF TGTGCCAGCAGCAACCAGGTGGGCACCCAGTTCTTC
many TRBD1 TRBJ2-1 TRBV12-3/TRBV12-4 CASSDRDRGNEQFF TGTGCCAGCAGTGACCGGGACAGGGGCAATGAGCAGTTCTTC